The 2 T cell receptor beta chains given below trace back to one sample, sequenced in a study of blood T cells in healthy people across ages. Through a sample-barcoded 5' primer and a J-beta primer mix, a second PCR was run for roughly 7 to 11 cycles. MiXCR, applied by TCRdb to the 5' RACE reads, yields one record per CDR3 protein. The repertoire consists of over 600,000 distinct CDR3 sequences, with 20% to 25% occurring once and the leading ten covering roughly 3.9%. The sample was blood. Receptor source: a man between 65 and 80 years old in good health.

This rearrangement joins TRBV9 to TRBJ2-5; a weak D match, TRBD1 (5 bases). Germline V lookup: CDR1 SGDLS, CDR2 YYNGEE. V lost 0 bases, J lost 5 bases, and 11 bases lay in between. The CDR3 loop spans 14 amino acids. The CDR3 bases are TGTGCCAGCAGCGTAGGGACCAAGGGGGAGACCCAGTACTTC. Translated: CASSVGTKGETQYF. The complete variable domain, with remaining parts taken from reference TRBV9 and TRBJ2-5, reads DSGVTQTPKHLITATGQRVTLRCSPRSGDLSVYWYQQSLDQGLQFLIQYYNGEERAKGNILERFSAQQFPDLHSELNLSSLELGDSALYFCASSVGTKGETQYFGPGTRLLVL.

V usage is TRBV20-1 and J usage is TRBJ2-5; 10 bases match TRBD2. The CDR3 is 15 residues long. The V gene's germline CDR1 is DFQATT and CDR2 SNEGSKA (reference sequence). V lost 4 bases and J lost 5; bases outside the gene matches: 10. The CDR3 region is CSAILSSGSWETQYF. For the CDR3, the DNA is TGCAGTGCTATCTTGTCTAGCGGGAGTTGGGAGACCCAGTACTTC.